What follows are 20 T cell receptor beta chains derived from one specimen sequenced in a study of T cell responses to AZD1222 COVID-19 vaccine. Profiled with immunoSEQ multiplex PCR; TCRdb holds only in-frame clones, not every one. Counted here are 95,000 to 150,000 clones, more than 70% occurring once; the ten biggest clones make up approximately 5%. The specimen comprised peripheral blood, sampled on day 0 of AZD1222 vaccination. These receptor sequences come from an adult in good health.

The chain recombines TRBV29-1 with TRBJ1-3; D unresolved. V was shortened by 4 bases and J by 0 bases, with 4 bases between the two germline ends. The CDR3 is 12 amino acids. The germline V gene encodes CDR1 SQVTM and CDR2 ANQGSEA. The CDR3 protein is CSVAVSGNTIYF. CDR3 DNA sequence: TGCAGCGTTGCAGTCTCTGGAAACACCATATATTTT.

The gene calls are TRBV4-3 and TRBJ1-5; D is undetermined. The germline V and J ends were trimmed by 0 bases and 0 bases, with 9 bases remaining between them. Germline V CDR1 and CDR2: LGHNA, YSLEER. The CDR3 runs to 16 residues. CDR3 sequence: CASSQDFTNSNQPQHF. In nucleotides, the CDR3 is TGCGCCAGCAGCCAAGATTTTACCAATAGCAATCAGCCCCAGCATTTT.

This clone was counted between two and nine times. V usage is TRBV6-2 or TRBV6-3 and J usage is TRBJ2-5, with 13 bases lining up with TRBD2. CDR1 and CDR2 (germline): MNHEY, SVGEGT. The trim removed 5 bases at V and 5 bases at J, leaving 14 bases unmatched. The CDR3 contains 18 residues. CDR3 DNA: TGTGCCAGCAGTCGCCAACCGGGACTAGCGGGACGATATGAGACCCAGTACTTC. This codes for CASSRQPGLAGRYETQYF.

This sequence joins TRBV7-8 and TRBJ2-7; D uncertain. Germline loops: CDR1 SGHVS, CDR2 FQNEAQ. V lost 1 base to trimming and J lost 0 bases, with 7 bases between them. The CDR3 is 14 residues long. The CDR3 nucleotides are TGTGCCAGCAGCTTAGTCAGGAGCTCCTACGAGCAGTACTTC. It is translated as CASSLVRSSYEQYF.

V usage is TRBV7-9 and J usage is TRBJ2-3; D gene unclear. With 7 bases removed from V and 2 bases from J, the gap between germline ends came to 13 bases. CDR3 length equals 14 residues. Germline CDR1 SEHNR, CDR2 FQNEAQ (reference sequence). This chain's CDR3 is CASNPEKYTDTQYF. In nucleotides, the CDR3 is TGTGCCAGCAACCCGGAAAAGTACACAGATACGCAGTATTTT.

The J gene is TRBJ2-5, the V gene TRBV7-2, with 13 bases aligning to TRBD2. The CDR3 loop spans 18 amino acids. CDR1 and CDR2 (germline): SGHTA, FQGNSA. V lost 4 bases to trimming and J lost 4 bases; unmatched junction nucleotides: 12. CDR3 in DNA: TGTGCCAGCAGCTCCGGAATACTAGCGGGGGGGCGCGGAGAGACCCAGTACTTC. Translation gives CASSSGILAGGRGETQYF.

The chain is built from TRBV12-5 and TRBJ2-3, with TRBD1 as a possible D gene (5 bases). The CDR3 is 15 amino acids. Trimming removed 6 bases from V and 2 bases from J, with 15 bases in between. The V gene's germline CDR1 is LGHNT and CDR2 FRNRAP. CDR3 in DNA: TGTGCTAGTGGGGCAACAGGTCTTGACACAGATACGCAGTATTTT. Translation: CASGATGLDTDTQYF.

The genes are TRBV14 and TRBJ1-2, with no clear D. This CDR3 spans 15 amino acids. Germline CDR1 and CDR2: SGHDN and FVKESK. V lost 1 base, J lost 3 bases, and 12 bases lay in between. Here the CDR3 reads CASSQGHNSDYGYTF. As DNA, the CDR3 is TGTGCCAGCAGCCAAGGTCACAACAGCGACTATGGCTACACCTTC.

For the CDR3, the DNA is TGTGCCAGCAGCTTAGGCAGGGGGGTCGGGCAGTTCTTC. Protein product: CASSLGRGVGQFF. This chain connects TRBV7-3 to TRBJ2-1; maybe TRBD1 (7 bases). Germline CDR1 reads SGHTA; CDR2 reads FQGTGA. V shed 2 bases and J shed 12 bases, with 14 bases lying between them. The CDR3 is 13 amino acids.

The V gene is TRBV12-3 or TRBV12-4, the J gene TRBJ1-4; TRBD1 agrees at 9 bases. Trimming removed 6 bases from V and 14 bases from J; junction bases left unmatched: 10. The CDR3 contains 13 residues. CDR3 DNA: TGTGCCAGCAGGACCGACAGGGGGGTTGGTCTGTTTTTT. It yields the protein CASRTDRGVGLFF.

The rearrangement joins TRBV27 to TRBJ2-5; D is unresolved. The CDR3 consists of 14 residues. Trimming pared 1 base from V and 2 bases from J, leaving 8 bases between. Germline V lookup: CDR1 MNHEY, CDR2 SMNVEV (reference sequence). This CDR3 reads CASSLFAGQETQYF. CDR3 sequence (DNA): TGTGCCAGCAGTTTATTCGCAGGTCAAGAGACCCAGTACTTC.

The CDR3, as DNA: TGCGCCAGCAGCCCCCGAGAACAGGGGGTAATTAGCTCCTATAATTCACCCCTCCACTTT. Protein: CASSPREQGVISSYNSPLHF. The rearrangement uses TRBV23-1 and TRBJ1-6, with 8 bases lining up with TRBD1. Being an ORF, TRBV23-1 has a function that is uncertain. J was trimmed by 0 bases and V by 6 bases; bases with no gene match: 16. The CDR3 length is 20 residues.

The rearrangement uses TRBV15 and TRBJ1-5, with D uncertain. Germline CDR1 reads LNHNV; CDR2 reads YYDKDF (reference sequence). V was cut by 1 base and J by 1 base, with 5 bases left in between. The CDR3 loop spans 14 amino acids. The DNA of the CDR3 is TGTGCCACCAGCAGAGGCCAAAGCAATCAGCCCCAGCATTTT. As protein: CATSRGQSNQPQHF.

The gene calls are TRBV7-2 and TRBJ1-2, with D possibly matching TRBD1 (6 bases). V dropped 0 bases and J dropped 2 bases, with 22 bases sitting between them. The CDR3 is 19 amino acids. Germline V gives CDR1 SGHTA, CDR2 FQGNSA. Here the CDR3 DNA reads TGTGCCAGCAGCTTAGCGTTCCTCATATACAAAGGGGGAAACTATGGCTACACCTTC. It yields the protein CASSLAFLIYKGGNYGYTF. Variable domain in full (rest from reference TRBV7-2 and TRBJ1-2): GAGVSQSPSNKVTEKGKDVELRCDPISGHTALYWYRQSLGQGLEFLIYFQGNSAPDKSGLPSDRFSAERTGGSVSTLTIQRTQQEDSAVYLCASSLAFLIYKGGNYGYTFGSGTRLTVV.

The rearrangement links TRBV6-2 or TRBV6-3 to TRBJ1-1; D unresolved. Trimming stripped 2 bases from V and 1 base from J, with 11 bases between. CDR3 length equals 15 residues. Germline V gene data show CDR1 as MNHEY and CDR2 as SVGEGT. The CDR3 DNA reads TGTGCCAGCAGTTACGAGGGCTTCCCGAACACTGAAGCTTTCTTT. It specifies CASSYEGFPNTEAFF.

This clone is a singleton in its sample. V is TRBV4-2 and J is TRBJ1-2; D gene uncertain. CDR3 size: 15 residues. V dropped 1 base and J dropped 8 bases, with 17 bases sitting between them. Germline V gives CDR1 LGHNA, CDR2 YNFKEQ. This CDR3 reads CASSQGSTDTGGYTF. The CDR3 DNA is TGTGCCAGCAGCCAAGGATCCACCGACACGGGCGGCTACACCTTC.

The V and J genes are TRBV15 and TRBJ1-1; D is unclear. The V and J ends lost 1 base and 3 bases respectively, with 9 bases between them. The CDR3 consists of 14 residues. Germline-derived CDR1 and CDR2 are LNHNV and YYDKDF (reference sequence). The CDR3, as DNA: TGTGCCACCAGCAGAGGGAGGGTGGACACTGAAGCTTTCTTT. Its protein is CATSRGRVDTEAFF.

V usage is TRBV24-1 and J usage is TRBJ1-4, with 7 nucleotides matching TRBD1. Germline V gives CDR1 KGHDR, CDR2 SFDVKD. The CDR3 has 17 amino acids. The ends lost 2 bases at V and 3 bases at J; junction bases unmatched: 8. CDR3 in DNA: TGTGCCACCAGTGATTCACGTAGGGGGCTGGCTAATGAAAAACTGTTTTTT. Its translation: CATSDSRRGLANEKLFF.

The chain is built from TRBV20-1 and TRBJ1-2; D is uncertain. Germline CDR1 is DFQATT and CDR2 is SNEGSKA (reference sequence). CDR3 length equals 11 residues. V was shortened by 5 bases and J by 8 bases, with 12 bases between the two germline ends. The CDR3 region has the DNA TGCAGTGCTCAGATCAGAGGAGGCTACACCTTC. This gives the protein CSAQIRGGYTF.

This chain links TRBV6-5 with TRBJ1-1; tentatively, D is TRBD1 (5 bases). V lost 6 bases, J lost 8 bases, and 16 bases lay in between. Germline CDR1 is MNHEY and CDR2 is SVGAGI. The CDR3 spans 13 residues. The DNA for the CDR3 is TGTGCCAGCAGGCGCCAAGGGGTCCGCGAAGCTTTCTTT. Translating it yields CASRRQGVREAFF.